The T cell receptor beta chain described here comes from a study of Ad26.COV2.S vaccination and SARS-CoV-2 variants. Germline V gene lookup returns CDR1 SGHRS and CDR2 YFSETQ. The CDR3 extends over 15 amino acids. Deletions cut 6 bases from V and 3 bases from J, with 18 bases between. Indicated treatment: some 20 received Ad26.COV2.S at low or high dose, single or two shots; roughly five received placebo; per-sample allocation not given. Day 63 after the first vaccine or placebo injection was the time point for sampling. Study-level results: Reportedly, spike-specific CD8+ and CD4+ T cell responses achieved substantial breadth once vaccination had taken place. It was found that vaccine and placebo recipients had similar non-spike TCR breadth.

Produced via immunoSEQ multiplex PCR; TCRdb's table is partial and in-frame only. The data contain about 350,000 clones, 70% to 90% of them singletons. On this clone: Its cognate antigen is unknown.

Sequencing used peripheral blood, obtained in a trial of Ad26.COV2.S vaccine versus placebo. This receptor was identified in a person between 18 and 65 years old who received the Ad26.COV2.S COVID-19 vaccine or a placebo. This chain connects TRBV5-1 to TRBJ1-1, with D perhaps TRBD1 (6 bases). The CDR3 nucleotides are TGCGCCAGCACCTCATACCAGGGGTGGGACACTGAAGCTTTCTTT. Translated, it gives CASTSYQGWDTEAFF. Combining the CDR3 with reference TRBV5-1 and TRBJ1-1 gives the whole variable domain KAGVTQTPRYLIKTRGQQVTLSCSPISGHRSVSWYQQTPGQGLQFLFEYFSETQRNKGNFPGRFSGRQFSNSRSEMNVSTLELGDSALYLCASTSYQGWDTEAFFGQGTRLTVV.